This T cell receptor beta chain was documented in a study of cytomegalovirus exposure and HLA in healthy donors (dated by TCRdb to 2016 to 2017). For the wider study: According to an earlier analysis of 587 of the donors, about 179 million T cells yielded 95 million to 140 million unique TCR beta sequences and more than 250 Gb of sequence data. The T cell repertoires of 666 subjects were profiled by immunosequencing and related to cytomegalovirus serostatus. An earlier analysis of several hundred of the donors used high-throughput TCR beta sequencing to judge whether each TCR beta V gene segment behaved as functional or pseudogenic. Among 350 to 400 genotyped donors of the cohort, an average of approximately 230,000 unique TCR beta nucleotide sequences were sequenced per donor, roughly 18% of them non-productive. In the later analysis, no new phenotypic data were used to find candidate immune exposures; instead, reliance was placed on TCR beta sequences and their occurrence across donors. Because of strong linkage in the cohort, 4 to 6 DR-DQ haplotypes were treated as single units for association and clustering. Genome-wide SNP genotypes for about 55% of the roughly 670 donors were used in a later genetic analysis, which treated that subset as a discovery cohort. Besides the first cohort of 666 subjects, a separate validation cohort made up of 120 different subjects was used. Donor age, sex, ethnicity and CMV serostatus were collected together with the repertoire data. The number of typed donors differed by locus: about 620-640 for A, B, C, DRB1 and DQB1; approximately 520 for DQA1; some 610 for DPA1; and approximately 450 for DPB1. Class I and class II HLA loci were covered by the typing at four-digit resolution. All discovery cohort repertoires had been generated using a single sequencing platform. Of the roughly 410 genotyped donors, over 80% were placed in the genetic ancestry cluster associated with self-reported Caucasian donors. In a later analysis, previously published TCR beta repertoires from several hundred donors were re-analyzed and high-resolution HLA genotyping was added so that TCR occurrence patterns could be studied. To predict cytomegalovirus infection status, the study brought together high-throughput TCR immunosequencing, statistical association of individual TCRs with disease status, and machine learning. An early release covering some 640 HLA-typed donors comprised roughly 300 gigabases of sequencing data and 85 million or so unique TCR sequences. The study aimed to test whether cataloging public T cell receptors could reveal signatures of past pathogen exposure.

After removal of 3 bases from V and 7 bases from J, the junction retains 6 bases not matched to a gene. The CDR1 and CDR2 encoded by the germline V gene (reference sequence) are GTSNPN and SVGIG. The cysteine opens and the phenylalanine closes a CDR3 of 14 amino acids. Only CDR3 DNA is held: 42 bases, read in frame from base 1. In total, over 600 healthy bone marrow donors made up the cohort. At the time of sampling, every cohort member was nominally healthy, though immune exposures that went unrecorded were likely present. The donor was CMV seropositive and belonged to the group of 250 to 300 seropositive cohort members. A peripheral blood sample was provided by each donor, and peripheral blood mononuclear cells were used for TCR beta sequencing. Genomic DNA was extracted from the blood cell samples with the Qiagen DNeasy Blood Extraction Kit. Regarding this clone: Its antigen is currently not known. Base qualities are missing; no much larger clone stands one base away.

What the authors observed across the whole study: The classifier was reported to diagnose cytomegalovirus status with high specificity and sensitivity in both the original cohort and the validation cohort. A later analysis associated approximately 17,000 TCR beta sequences with specific HLA alleles at a false discovery rate of 0.05. A further reported finding was that TCR beta sequences accurately predicted the HLA-A and HLA-B alleles for most subjects in the first cohort. This cohort had only TCR beta chains sequenced, and the lack of alpha or paired-chain data limited which features could be detected. A total of roughly 160 TCR beta chains were listed by the study as associated with cytomegalovirus. When HLA alleles, especially DR and DQ, strongly co-occurred, TCR associations were difficult to assign to individual alleles. Because HLA typing was missing for some donors at each locus, association tests included only the typed subset. A few of the identified cytomegalovirus-associated TCR beta chains were confirmed in vitro to be specific for cytomegalovirus antigens. In a later analysis, TCR association rates were found to vary across HLA loci, with the most associated TCRs seen for DRB1 alleles and the fewest for HLA-C alleles. The presence/absence analyses assumed that sequencing depth was roughly uniform across donors, and that assumption may not be true. For the cohort, immune exposure information was limited to CMV serostatus. An association between a missense DCLRE1C variant and V-gene and J-gene trimming of TCR beta chains was found in a later genetic analysis and replicated in an independent cohort. The earlier analysis of approximately 560 of the donors excluded approximately 15 rarely observed V segments, including chromosome 9 orphons, because counts were too low. A later analysis found that HLA-associated TCR beta chains were more clonally expanded and had lower generation probabilities than equally common non-associated chains. A later analysis found that most CMV-associated TCR beta chains appeared HLA-restricted, with HLA associations seemingly driven largely by CMV exposure. According to a later analysis, parvovirus B19, influenza, CMV and Epstein-Barr virus appeared linked to several top co-occurrence clusters. It was suggested by the authors that the approach could potentially be generalized to other disease states and immunological phenotypes. Linkage disequilibrium might explain the correlated functional status among segregating V segments, but an unknown experimental factor could not be excluded. Across donors, most TCR sequences were observed very rarely, whereas some public TCRs were present in many individuals. A cluster of highly shared sequence variants was judged likely to be a technical artifact of the sequencing pipeline. Because the 87-base-pair reads could not distinguish some IMGT-functional V segments, including TRBV6-2 and TRBV6-3, those segments were excluded. In a later genetic analysis, fewer N-insertions in productive TCRs were reported among donors in an Asian-associated ancestry cluster than the roughly 700-donor mean. An earlier analysis of approximately 590 of the donors showed that most TCR beta V segments appeared in productive rearrangements either about 90% or about 30% of the time, which broadly matched IMGT annotations.

The library was prepared using the immunoSEQ multiplex PCR assay. The multiplex PCR relied on a mix of 60 forward primers for TCR Vbeta segments and 13 reverse primers for TCR Jbeta segments. The CDR3 region of rearranged TCR beta genes was amplified from genomic DNA by a multiplex PCR assay. The Illumina HiSeq System was used to sequence the amplified TCR beta libraries as 87-base-pair reads. As for the original processing: In a later analysis, some 80 million unique TCR beta chains were counted across the 500 to 700 repertoires, and around 11 million of these chains were shared by at least two donors. Raw reads were error-corrected and collapsed into unique sequences by a nearest-neighbor algorithm in which closely related sequences were merged to remove PCR and sequencing errors. V, D and J gene segments were assigned by aligning CDR3 sequences to IMGT reference sequences. For a sequence to be retained, a match of at least six nucleotides was required to both a V gene segment and a J gene segment. Rearrangements were classified as productive when the CDR3 lacked stop codons and remained in frame with V and J, and all other rearrangements were classified as non-productive. CDR3 was defined by IMGT convention, running from the second conserved V-encoded cysteine to the conserved J-encoded phenylalanine. Sequences without an unambiguous match to a single V gene segment were excluded from the earlier analysis of about 600 of the donors. An earlier analysis of a few hundred of the donors called V segments functional above 56.7% productive rearrangements and segregating when the between-donor standard deviation exceeded 5%. A statistical classification framework was developed to diagnose cytomegalovirus status using the catalog of TCR beta chain sequences. V and J gene assignment, in a later analysis, came from comparing TCR nucleotide sequences with IMGT/GENE-DB human TR gene sequences. In a later analysis, CDR3 sequences and most-parsimonious VDJ recombination scenarios were assigned using the TCRdist pipeline. In a later analysis, each TCR beta chain was defined by its CDR3 amino acid sequence together with its V-gene family, and reads without a unique V-gene family were excluded. In a later analysis, 450 to 600 highly shared, low-generation-probability nucleotide sequences were removed to address suspected cross-contamination and a sequencing artifact. In a later analysis, a clonal expansion index was calculated for each public chain from normalized within-repertoire ranks of inferred template counts. Generation probabilities in a later analysis came from a VDJ recombination model fitted to out-of-frame rearrangements, and those results were checked against IGoR. Hypergeometric tests were used in a later analysis to score TCR-TCR, TCR-HLA and TCR-CMV co-occurrence, with a repertoire-size bias correction applied to the TCR pairs. To estimate false discovery rates, a later analysis permuted the HLA or CMV assignments 20 times. In a later analysis, co-occurring TCRs were grouped with DBSCAN, and TCRdist sequence similarity was added when clustering was performed within HLA-allele-positive subsets. Repertoires with fewer than 30,000 or more than 120,000 public chains were left out of co-occurrence clustering, as were a handful of repertoires with anomalous nucleotide sharing. TCRdb mirrors the immuneACCESS table, restricted to in-frame sequences. Some clones are absent from its copies; in checked studies, under half trace to an unresolved V gene, and the reason for the others is unknown. That table gives V, J and clone size, and the DNA gave D and trimming. Within this sample are 150,000 to 200,000 clones, with about 80% of them counted one time only. The top ten clonotypes cover 9.7% of the sample.

The clonotype was recovered from a man between 18 and 29 years old in good health and CMV-seropositive. The material sequenced was PBMCs. This sequence uses TRBV30 and TRBJ2-2, and 9 junction bases match TRBD2. The CDR3 region has the sequence CAWSMREGRGELFF. The bases read TGTGCCTGGAGCATGCGGGAGGGGCGCGGGGAGCTGTTTTTT.